These T cell receptor beta chains were read from a single sample in a study of regulatory T cells in long-lasting Graves disease. Each CDR3 protein gets one entry after TCRdb re-called the multiplex PCR reads with MiXCR. The repertoire holds under 300,000 distinct CDR3 sequences, with approximately 18% as singletons. These data were likewise used in another study, on T cells in Graves' hyperthyroidism and ophthalmopathy.

Sequencing used peripheral blood mononuclear cells (PBMCs), obtained at new diagnosis, from a patient treated with antithyroid drugs. The receptors derive from a woman aged 30 to 39 with Graves disease. The CDR3 runs from the conserved cysteine through the conserved F or W. D genes are given only for firm matches. Clone size is stated in some rows and not others, as once, few, many or a class when expanded.

>many|TRBV6-1|TRBJ1-2|TRBD1
TGTGCCAGCAGTCCGGGACAGAAAAACTATGGCTACACCTTC
CASSPGQKNYGYTF
>many|TRBV9|TRBJ1-6|-
TGTGCCAGCACCGCGGCAGGGTTCGACTCACCCCTCCACTTT
CASTAAGFDSPLHF
>many|TRBV6-1|TRBJ2-7|TRBD1
TGTGCCAGCACGGACAGGGGCTACGAGCAGTACTTC
CASTDRGYEQYF
>-|TRBV18|TRBJ1-5|TRBD1
TGTGCCAGCTCCCTTGAGACAGGGGGCGTCCAGCCCCAGCATTTT
CASSLETGGVQPQHF
>-|TRBV9|TRBJ2-5|TRBD1
TGTGCCAGCAGCGCGGGACAGAGAGGGACCCAGTACTTC
CASSAGQRGTQYF
>many|TRBV5-1|TRBJ2-5|-
TGTGCCAGCAGCTTTCTTACTTCTTCTGAGACCCAGTACTTC
CASSFLTSSETQYF
>-|TRBV5-4|TRBJ1-2|TRBD1
TGTGCCAGTAGTATAGATACAGACAGGGGCCGCGGCTACACCTTC
CASSIDTDRGRGYTF
>few|TRBV7-6|TRBJ2-3|-
TGTGCCAGCAGCGTGACCCACACAGATACGCAGTATTTT
CASSVTHTDTQYF
>many|TRBV11-2|TRBJ1-1|-
TGTGCCAGCAGCTTAGGCAGATTCACTGAAGCTTTCTTT
CASSLGRFTEAFF
>-|TRBV2|TRBJ1-3|-
TGTGCCAGCGTTAATAGGGGGAACACCATATATTTT
CASVNRGNTIYF
>-|TRBV11-3|TRBJ2-1|TRBD1
TGTGCCAGCAGCCCGGGACAGGGGGATGAGCAGTTCTTC
CASSPGQGDEQFF
>many|TRBV11-2|TRBJ2-6|-
TGTGCCAGCAGCTTAGCTGGGGCCAACGTCCTGACTTTC
CASSLAGANVLTF
>many|TRBV19|TRBJ2-7|TRBD1
TGTGCCAGTAGTATCGTCGGGACAGAGACCTACGAGCAGTACTTC
CASSIVGTETYEQYF
>many|TRBV11-3|TRBJ1-1|-
TGTGCCAGCAGCCCAATCAGGGGGAACACTGAAGCTTTCTTT
CASSPIRGNTEAFF
>many|TRBV11-2|TRBJ1-2|TRBD1
TGTGCCAGCAGCTCCCCCCGGGACAGCTCCTTAGGGGGCTACACCTTC
CASSSPRDSSLGGYTF
>many|TRBV6-5|TRBJ2-7|-
TGTGCCAGCAGTTACAAATACGAGCAGTACTTC
CASSYKYEQYF
>-|TRBV20-1|TRBJ2-1|-
TGCAGTGCTGGGGGGGGGGCCTCCAATGAGCAGTTCTTC
CSAGGGASNEQFF
>-|TRBV5-1|TRBJ2-3|TRBD2
TGCGCCAGCAGCTTGGTCAAGGCGGGGGTTACAGATACGCAGTATTTT
CASSLVKAGVTDTQYF
>few|TRBV4-1|TRBJ1-5|-
TGCGCCAGCGGAACACATCAGGAGGGCAATCAGCCCCAGCATTTT
CASGTHQEGNQPQHF
>many|TRBV19|TRBJ2-3|TRBD2
TGTGCCAGTTCCCCAGTGAGCGGGGGGGCCCAAGATACGCAGTATTTT
CASSPVSGGAQDTQYF
>many|TRBV5-1|TRBJ2-3|TRBD2
TGCGCCAGCAGCCCTTTGCTAGCGGGGGGAACAGATACGCAGTATTTT
CASSPLLAGGTDTQYF
>-|TRBV25-1|TRBJ1-1|-
TGTGCCAGCAGTGAATCTTGGAACACTGAAGCTTTCTTT
CASSESWNTEAFF
>many|TRBV19|TRBJ2-3|-
TGTGCCAGTACTCCGTCAGGCACAGATACGCAGTATTTT
CASTPSGTDTQYF
>many|TRBV7-6|TRBJ2-7|TRBD2
TGTGCCAGCAGCTTAGTAGCGGGCCCCGACGAGCAGTACTTC
CASSLVAGPDEQYF